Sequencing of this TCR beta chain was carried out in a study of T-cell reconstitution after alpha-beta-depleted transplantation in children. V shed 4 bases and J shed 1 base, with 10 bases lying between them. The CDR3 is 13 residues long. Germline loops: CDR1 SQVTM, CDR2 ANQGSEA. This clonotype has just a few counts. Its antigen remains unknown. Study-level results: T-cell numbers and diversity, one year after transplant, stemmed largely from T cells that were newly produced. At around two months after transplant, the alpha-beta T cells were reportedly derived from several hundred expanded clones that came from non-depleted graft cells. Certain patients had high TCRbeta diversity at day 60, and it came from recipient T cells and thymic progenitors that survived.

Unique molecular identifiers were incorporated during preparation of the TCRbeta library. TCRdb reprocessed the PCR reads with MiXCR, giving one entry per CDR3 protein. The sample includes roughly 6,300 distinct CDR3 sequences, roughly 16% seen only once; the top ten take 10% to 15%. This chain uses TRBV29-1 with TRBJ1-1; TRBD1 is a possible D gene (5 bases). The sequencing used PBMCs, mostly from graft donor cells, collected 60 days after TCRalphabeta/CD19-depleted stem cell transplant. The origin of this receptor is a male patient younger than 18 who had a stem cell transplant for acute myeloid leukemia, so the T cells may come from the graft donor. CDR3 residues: CSVARGRNTEAFF. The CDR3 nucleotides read TGCAGCGTTGCCCGGGGGAGGAACACTGAAGCTTTCTTT. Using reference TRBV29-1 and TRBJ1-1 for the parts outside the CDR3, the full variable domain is SAVISQKPSRDICQRGTSLTIQCQVDSQVTMMFWYRQQPGQSLTLIATANQGSEATYESGFVIDKFPISRPNLTFSTLTVSNMSPEDSSIYLCSVARGRNTEAFFGQGTRLTVV.